A single sample gave rise to the 20 T cell receptor beta chains below, sequenced in a study of PD-1 blockade in classical Hodgkin lymphoma. The repertoire was sequenced with immunoSEQ multiplex PCR; TCRdb's copy has only in-frame clones and lacks some. Seen here are 100,000 to 130,000 clones, roughly nine tenths observed once, and the top ten hold about 20%. Each patient relapsed following autologous stem cell transplantation, and prior brentuximab vedotin exposure differed. The source material was peripheral blood mononuclear cells (PBMCs), sampled before the second cycle of nivolumab. These receptors were taken from a human donor with classical Hodgkin lymphoma.

This clone occurred once. The CDR3 here is CASSFGVVNTEAFF. As DNA, the CDR3 is TGTGCCAGCAGCTTTGGGGTCGTGAACACTGAAGCTTTCTTT. V is TRBV5-6 and J is TRBJ1-1; D call uncertain. Germline V lookup: CDR1 SGHDT, CDR2 YYEEEE. The CDR3 totals 14 residues. Trimming pared 2 bases from V and 0 bases from J, leaving 8 bases between.

This clone appeared once. The chain links TRBV30 to TRBJ2-3; D not certain. With 0 bases removed from V and 6 bases from J, the gap between germline ends came to 10 bases. The length of the CDR3 is 13 residues. CDR1 and CDR2 from the germline V gene are GTSNPN and SVGIG (reference sequence). The CDR3 sequence: CAWSVVSLDTQYF. The CDR3 DNA is TGTGCCTGGAGTGTAGTTTCCCTCGATACGCAGTATTTT. The complete variable domain, with remaining parts taken from reference TRBV30 and TRBJ2-3, reads SQTIHQWPATLVQPVGSPLSLECTVEGTSNPNLYWYRQAAGRGLQLLFYSVGIGQISSEVPQNLSASRPQDRQFILSSKKLLLSDSGFYLCAWSVVSLDTQYFGPGTRLTVL.

The genes are TRBV7-9 and TRBJ1-4, with a weak D call TRBD1 (5 bases). The CDR3 spans 16 residues. CDR1 is SEHNR and CDR2 is FQNEAQ in the germline V gene (reference sequence). Trimming cost V 5 bases and J 1 base, with 14 bases left between them. The CDR3 region is CASSQGGGITNEKLFF. CDR3 nucleotide sequence: TGTGCCAGCAGCCAAGGCGGGGGGATAACTAATGAAAAACTGTTTTTT. The complete variable domain, with remaining parts taken from reference TRBV7-9 and TRBJ1-4, reads DTGVSQNPRHKITKRGQNVTFRCDPISEHNRLYWYRQTLGQGPEFLTYFQNEAQLEKSRLLSDRFSAERPKGSFSTLEIQRTEQGDSAMYLCASSQGGGITNEKLFFGSGTQLSVL.

V is TRBV29-1 and J is TRBJ1-2; D not certain. Deletions cut 4 bases from V and 7 bases from J, with 16 bases between. The CDR3 runs to 13 residues. The germline CDR1 and CDR2 sequences are SQVTM and ANQGSEA. CDR3 in amino acids: CSVATGPTAGYTF. The CDR3 region has the DNA TGCAGCGTTGCGACTGGACCGACGGCTGGCTACACCTTC.

This clone was seen just once. This sequence joins TRBV9 and TRBJ2-5; a weak D match, TRBD1 (5 bases). Germline V CDR1 and CDR2: SGDLS, YYNGEE. V was pared by 4 bases and J by 5 bases, with 12 bases between. CDR3 length: 13 amino acids. CDR3: CASSPWGSETQYF. For the CDR3, the DNA is TGTGCCAGCAGCCCCTGGGGCTCGGAGACCCAGTACTTC.

The chain recombines TRBV18 with TRBJ2-5, with a weak D call TRBD2 (6 bases). V was shortened by 0 bases and J by 3 bases, with 14 bases between the two germline ends. The germline V gene encodes CDR1 KGHSH and CDR2 LQKENI. The CDR3 consists of 16 residues. The CDR3 DNA is TGTGCCAGCTCACCACCGAGAAGGTCGGGGGAAGAGACCCAGTACTTC. Protein sequence: CASSPPRRSGEETQYF.

V gene TRBV5-1 combines with J gene TRBJ2-2; 13 bases line up with TRBD2. The CDR3 is 17 amino acids. Losses at the gene ends were 4 bases for V and 1 base for J; bases not matched to a gene: 4. Germline CDR1 is SGHRS and CDR2 is YFSETQ. The CDR3 DNA reads as TGCGCCAGCAGCCTTCGGACTAGCGGGGGGAACACCGGGGAGCTGTTTTTT. It encodes CASSLRTSGGNTGELFF.

The chain recombines TRBV5-6 with TRBJ2-7, with 10 bases aligning to TRBD2. CDR1 is SGHDT and CDR2 is YYEEEE in the germline V gene. V lost 3 bases and J lost 5; bases outside the gene matches: 5. The CDR3 is made up of 14 amino acids. The CDR3 sequence: CASSSAGGMNEQYF. Here the CDR3 DNA reads TGTGCCAGCAGCTCAGCGGGAGGGATGAACGAGCAGTACTTC.

J is TRBJ2-7 and V is TRBV5-8, with 12 bases that match TRBD1. Germline CDR1 SGHTS, CDR2 YDEGEE. V was pared by 0 bases and J by 5 bases, with 9 bases of the junction left unmatched. The CDR3 runs 17 residues. The DNA of the CDR3 is TGTGCCAGCAGCTTGGCCCGGGTTGGGACAGGGGGCCACGAGCAGTACTTC. Translated, it gives CASSLARVGTGGHEQYF.

This chain joins TRBV4-2 and TRBJ1-2; D possibly corresponds to TRBD1 (5 bases). This CDR3 contains 15 residues. V was pared by 0 bases and J by 8 bases, with 16 bases between. Germline CDR1 reads LGHNA; CDR2 reads YNFKEQ. The CDR3 nucleotides are TGTGCCAGCAGCCAAGATCAAGGGGTTACCGACGGCTACACCTTC. Its protein product is CASSQDQGVTDGYTF.

The genes are TRBV4-3 and TRBJ1-1; no firm D call. The V and J ends lost 3 bases and 1 base respectively, with 9 bases between them. This CDR3 is 14 amino acids long. Looked up from germline, CDR1 is LGHNA and CDR2 is YSLEER. Written as DNA, the CDR3 is TGCGCCAGCAGCCAGGTTGTAGGGAACACTGAAGCTTTCTTT. Its protein product is CASSQVVGNTEAFF.

The chain couples TRBV4-2 to TRBJ2-7; perhaps TRBD1 as D (6 bases). Germline assignment: CDR1 LGHNA and CDR2 YNFKEQ. Trimming removed 0 bases from V and 6 bases from J, with 24 bases in between. The length of the CDR3 is 18 residues. The CDR3 DNA follows: TGTGCCAGCAGCCAAGAAGGGAAGGGGGAGATTTTAACTCGCGAGCAGTACTTC. Its translation: CASSQEGKGEILTREQYF.

V gene TRBV9 combines with J gene TRBJ1-1; a weak D match, TRBD1 (5 bases). V was clipped by 0 bases and J by 5 bases, with 14 bases between them. The CDR3 is 15 residues long. Germline loops: CDR1 SGDLS, CDR2 YYNGEE. CDR3 loop: CASSVETALRTEAFF. DNA for the CDR3: TGTGCCAGCAGCGTAGAGACAGCCCTCCGGACTGAAGCTTTCTTT.

The V and J genes are TRBV6-5 and TRBJ1-1, with 7 bases identical to TRBD1. This CDR3 region has 15 residues. Germline assignment: CDR1 MNHEY and CDR2 SVGAGI. V shed 4 bases, J shed 5 bases, and the junction held 10 bases outside the gene matches. DNA for the CDR3: TGTGCCAGCAGTTCTCCCGACAGGGAAGGGACTGAAGCTTTCTTT. It specifies CASSSPDREGTEAFF.

This sequence joins TRBV29-1 and TRBJ2-2; 12 nucleotides match TRBD2. CDR1 and CDR2 from the germline V gene are SQVTM and ANQGSEA. The CDR3 extends over 16 amino acids. V dropped 3 bases and J dropped 3; count of bases not matched to a gene: 5. The CDR3 reads CSVDPPSGRDTGELFF. CDR3 nucleotides: TGCAGCGTTGACCCTCCTAGCGGGAGGGACACCGGGGAGCTGTTTTTT.

The chain joins TRBV25-1 to TRBJ1-2, with D tentatively TRBD1 (5 bases). V shed 6 bases and J shed 2 bases, with 13 bases lying between them. CDR3 length: 14 residues. Per the germline V gene, CDR1 is MGHDK and CDR2 is SYGVNS. CDR3 residues: CASSRAQLNYGYTF. CDR3 DNA sequence: TGTGCCAGCAGCAGGGCACAGCTCAACTATGGCTACACCTTC.

The chain has TRBV11-2 and TRBJ2-7; D is uncertain. Germline V gene lookup returns CDR1 SGHAT and CDR2 FQNNGV. The CDR3 spans 14 residues. Trimming cost V 7 bases and J 3 bases, with 16 bases left between them. The CDR3 DNA sequence: TGTGCCAGCAATTGGGCTGGACCCAACTACGAGCAGTACTTC. Translation gives CASNWAGPNYEQYF.

The chain has TRBV6-1 and TRBJ2-5; 10 nucleotides match TRBD2. V shed 7 bases and J 5 bases; nucleotides not matched to a gene: 4. The CDR3 is 13 amino acids. Germline loops: CDR1 MNHNS, CDR2 SASEGT. The CDR3 sequence is CASTISGRETQYF. Here the CDR3 DNA reads TGTGCCAGCACTATTAGCGGGAGGGAGACCCAGTACTTC.

This clone was seen a few times. This chain uses TRBV5-6 with TRBJ2-1; 8 positions agree with TRBD1. V was clipped by 2 bases and J by 7 bases; unmatched bases: 8. The CDR3 covers 15 residues. Germline loops: CDR1 SGHDT, CDR2 YYEEEE. DNA of the CDR3: TGTGCCAGCAGCTTTCGCCAGGGGGCGAGGAATGAGCAGTTCTTC. Its protein product is CASSFRQGARNEQFF. The entire variable domain, with the rest obtained from reference TRBV5-6 and TRBJ2-1, is as follows: DAGVTQSPTHLIKTRGQQVTLRCSPKSGHDTVSWYQQALGQGPQFIFQYYEEEERQRGNFPDRFSGHQFPNYSSELNVNALLLGDSALYLCASSFRQGARNEQFFGPGTRLTVL.

V is TRBV4-1 and J is TRBJ2-1; TRBD2 agrees at 8 bases. CDR1 is MGHRA, CDR2 YSYEKL, per germline. Losses at the gene ends were 1 base for V and 9 bases for J; bases not matched to a gene: 11. CDR3 length equals 16 residues. The CDR3 reads CASSQVYPAGVGEQFF. In nucleotides, the CDR3 is TGCGCCAGCAGCCAAGTTTATCCAGCGGGAGTAGGTGAGCAGTTCTTC.